This T cell receptor (beta chain) was sequenced during a study of blood T cell repertoires in COVID-19. CDR1 SGHAT and CDR2 FQDESV come from the germline V gene (reference sequence). Trimming cost V 5 bases and J 8 bases, with 16 bases left between them. The CDR3 spans 14 residues. The study drew participants aged about 18 to 90 years from roughly 25 US areas. Cohorts were determined from participant-reported clinical history. Within 2 weeks before study entry, exposed participants met a COVID-19 case. In the original processing: Cell counts per sample came from amplifying reference gene primers. Assay: immunoSEQ multiplex PCR; the TCRdb copy retains only in-frame clones and omits some. V, J and clone size derive from that table, while D and trimming were established from the DNA sequence. The table records about 260,000 clones, 80% to 90% of them present only once.

The sequence was collected from a man aged 45 to 65 who had been exposed to COVID-19. The sample taken for sequencing was PBMCs or T cells enriched from blood (not recorded which). The chain is built from TRBV11-1 and TRBJ2-1; maybe TRBD2 (5 bases). CDR3 in amino acids: CASSHRAQRDEQFF. In DNA, the CDR3 is TGTGCCAGCAGCCACCGGGCCCAGAGGGATGAGCAGTTCTTC.